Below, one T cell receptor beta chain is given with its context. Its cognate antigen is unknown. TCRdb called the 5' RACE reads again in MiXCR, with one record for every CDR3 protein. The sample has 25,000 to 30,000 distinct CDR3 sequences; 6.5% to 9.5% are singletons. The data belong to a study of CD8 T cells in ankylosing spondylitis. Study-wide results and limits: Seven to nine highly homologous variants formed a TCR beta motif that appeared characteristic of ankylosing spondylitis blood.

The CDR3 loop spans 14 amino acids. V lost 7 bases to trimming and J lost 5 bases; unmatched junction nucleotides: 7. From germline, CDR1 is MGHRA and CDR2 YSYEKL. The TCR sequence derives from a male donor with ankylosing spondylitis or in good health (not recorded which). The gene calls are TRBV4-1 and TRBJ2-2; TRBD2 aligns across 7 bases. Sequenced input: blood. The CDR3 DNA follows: TGCGCCAGCATGGCGGGAGTATGGACCGGGGAGCTGTTTTTT. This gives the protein CASMAGVWTGELFF.